The source of this T cell receptor (beta chain) is a study of blood T cell repertoires in COVID-19. About the study: From the United States, Italy and Spain came samples of acute and convalescent COVID-19. The cDNA or gDNA used as material had been derived from T cells, B-cell-depleted T cells, or PBMCs.

In germline, CDR1 is SEHNR, CDR2 FQNEAQ (reference sequence). CDR3 length: 13 amino acids. Trimming cost V 1 base and J 5 bases, with 8 bases left between them. Original processing notes: Reference gene primer amplification gave estimated nucleated cell counts. Only in-frame clones appear in the TCRdb table, and some are missing; sequencing was by immunoSEQ multiplex PCR. V and J calls and clone size come straight from that table; D and trimming were deduced from the DNA. The sample contains tens of thousands of clones, roughly four fifths of which appear only once. In its sample, this clone ranks as medium-sized.

Sequencing input: peripheral blood. The sequence was collected from a human donor in a cohort sampled during active COVID-19. V and J are TRBV7-9 and TRBJ1-2; D is ambiguous. DNA of the CDR3: TGTGCCAGCAGCTTAGTCAGGAAGTATGGCTACACCTTC. It translates to CASSLVRKYGYTF.